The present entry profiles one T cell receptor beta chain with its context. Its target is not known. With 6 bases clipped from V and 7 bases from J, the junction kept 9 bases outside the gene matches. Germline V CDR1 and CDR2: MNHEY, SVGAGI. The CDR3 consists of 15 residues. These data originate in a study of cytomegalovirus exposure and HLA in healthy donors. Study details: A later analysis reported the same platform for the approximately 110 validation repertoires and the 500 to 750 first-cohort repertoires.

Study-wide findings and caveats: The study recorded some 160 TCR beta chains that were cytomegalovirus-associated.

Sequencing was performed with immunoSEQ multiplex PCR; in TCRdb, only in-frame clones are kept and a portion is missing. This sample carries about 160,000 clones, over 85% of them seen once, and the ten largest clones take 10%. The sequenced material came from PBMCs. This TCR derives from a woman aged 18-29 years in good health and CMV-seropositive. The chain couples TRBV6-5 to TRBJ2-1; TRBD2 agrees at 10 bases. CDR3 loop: CASRPSSGSWNEQFF. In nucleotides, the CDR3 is TGTGCCAGCAGACCGTCTAGCGGGAGTTGGAATGAGCAGTTCTTC.